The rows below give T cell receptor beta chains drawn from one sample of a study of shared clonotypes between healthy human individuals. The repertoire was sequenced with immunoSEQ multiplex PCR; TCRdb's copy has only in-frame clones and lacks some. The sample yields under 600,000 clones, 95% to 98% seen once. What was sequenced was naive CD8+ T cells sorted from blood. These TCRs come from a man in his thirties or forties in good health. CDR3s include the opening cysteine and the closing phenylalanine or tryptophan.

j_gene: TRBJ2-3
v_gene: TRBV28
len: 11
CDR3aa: CASSAAYTQYF

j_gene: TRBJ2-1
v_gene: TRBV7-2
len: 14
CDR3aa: CASSLVRLAHEQFF

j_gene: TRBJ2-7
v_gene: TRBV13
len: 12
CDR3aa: CASSLAGVEQYF

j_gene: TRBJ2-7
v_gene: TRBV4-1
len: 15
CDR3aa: CASSSGQGSSYEQYF

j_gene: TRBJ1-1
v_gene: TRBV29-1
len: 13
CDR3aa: CSAFRGQYTEAFF

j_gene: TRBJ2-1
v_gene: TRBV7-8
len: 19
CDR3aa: CASSFPLGLAGGEYNEQFF

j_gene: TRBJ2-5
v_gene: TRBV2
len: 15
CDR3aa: CASSAGGSWAETQYF

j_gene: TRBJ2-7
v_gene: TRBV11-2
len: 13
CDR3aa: CASSLTGAIEQYF

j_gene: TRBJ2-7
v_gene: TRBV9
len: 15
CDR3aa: CASSVGSAGDYEQYF

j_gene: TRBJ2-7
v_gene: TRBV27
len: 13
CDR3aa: CASSFGNTYEQYF

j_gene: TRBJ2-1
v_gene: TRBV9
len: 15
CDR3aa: CASSAGLAAGSEQFF

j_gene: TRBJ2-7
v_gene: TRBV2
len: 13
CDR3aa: CASSDGTGDEQYF

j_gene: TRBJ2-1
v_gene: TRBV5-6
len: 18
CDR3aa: CASSPIGLFPGGYNEQFF

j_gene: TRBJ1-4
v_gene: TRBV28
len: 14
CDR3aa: CASSLFQGPEKLFF

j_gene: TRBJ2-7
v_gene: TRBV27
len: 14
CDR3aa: CASSPVGRGYEQYF

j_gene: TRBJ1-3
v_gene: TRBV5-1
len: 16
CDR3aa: CASSLHNGEPGNTIYF

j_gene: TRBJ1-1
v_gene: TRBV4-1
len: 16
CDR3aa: CASSPRTGNMNTEAFF